The present TCR beta chain was sequenced within a study of blood T cell repertoires in COVID-19. Method: immunoSEQ multiplex PCR; TCRdb's copy keeps in-frame clones and lacks some. The sample has 250,000 to 350,000 clones; 80% to 90% are singletons. The study recruited people aged about 18 to 95 years across some 23 US areas. This TCR derives from a woman younger than 45 who had recovered from COVID-19. Sequencing used PBMCs or T cells enriched from blood (not recorded which).

The CDR3 spells CATSDPPGGGALINTGELFF. The CDR3 DNA reads as TGTGCCACCAGTGACCCCCCTGGCGGGGGGGCGTTGATCAACACCGGGGAGCTGTTTTTT. The chain couples TRBV24-1 to TRBJ2-2; TRBD2 aligns across 9 bases. The length of the CDR3 is 20 residues. Germline lookup yields CDR1 KGHDR and CDR2 SFDVKD. J gave up 2 bases and V 4 bases, and 16 bases lay outside the gene matches.